Below are 20 T cell receptor beta chains sequenced from a single sample in a study of Graves' ophthalmopathy and Graves' hyperthyroidism. Amplifying from RNA transcripts, the study obtained TCR beta CDR3 regions. Investigators did first-round RT-PCR with HTBI primers, then second-round multiplex PCR. TCRdb used MiXCR to reprocess the multiplex PCR reads, holding one entry per CDR3 protein. The table shows approximately 700,000 distinct CDR3 sequences, with 40% occurring only once. The source material was peripheral blood. These receptors all stem from an adult man with Graves' ophthalmopathy.

The V and J genes are TRBV10-3 and TRBJ2-3; D may be TRBD2 (5 bases). Trimming stripped 8 bases from V and 2 bases from J, with 17 bases between. The CDR3 runs to 15 residues. From germline, CDR1 is ENHRY and CDR2 SYGVKD. CDR3: CAIGEAKGVTDTQYF. The CDR3, as DNA: TGTGCCATCGGCGAGGCGAAGGGAGTCACAGATACGCAGTATTTT.

The chain employs TRBV7-2 and TRBJ2-7, with D unclear. Germline V gene data show CDR1 as SGHTA and CDR2 as FQGNSA. Trimming cost V 8 bases and J 5 bases, with 13 bases left between them. This CDR3 comprises 12 residues. The CDR3 reads CASSPRADEQYF. The CDR3 nucleotides are TGTGCCAGCTCACCACGGGCCGACGAGCAGTACTTC.

This clonotype came up many times. The V gene is TRBV20-1, the J gene TRBJ1-1, with TRBD1 identical over 8 bases. CDR1 is DFQATT, CDR2 SNEGSKA, per germline (reference sequence). Unmatched junction bases numbered 8, after V lost 4 bases and J lost 4 bases. This CDR3 spans 14 amino acids. The CDR3 loop reads CSAMGRGRGTEAFF. For the CDR3, the DNA is TGCAGTGCTATGGGCAGGGGGCGCGGCACTGAAGCTTTCTTT.

The table lists this clonotype with a few counts. V gene TRBV20-1 combines with J gene TRBJ1-3, with D uncertain. The CDR3 spans 11 residues. Germline V CDR1 and CDR2: DFQATT, SNEGSKA (reference sequence). The V gene lost 6 bases and the J gene lost 4 bases, with 7 bases spanning the gap. CDR3 sequence (DNA): TGCAGTGCCACGGACGGAAACACCATATATTTT. This translates into CSATDGNTIYF.

This rearrangement joins TRBV5-4 to TRBJ1-2, with 8 positions matching TRBD1. This CDR3 contains 14 residues. CDR1 is SGHNT and CDR2 is YYREEE in the germline V gene (reference sequence). Trimming removed 4 bases from V and 7 bases from J; junction bases left unmatched: 9. In nucleotides, the CDR3 is TGTGCCAGCAGCCTACGTACAGGGGGGGGTGGCTACACCTTC. Translated: CASSLRTGGGGYTF.

There are many counts of this clonotype. This chain connects TRBV7-6 to TRBJ1-4, with 8 bases fitting TRBD1. The CDR3 contains 18 residues. Trimming cost V 5 bases and J 8 bases; bases outside gene matches: 19. The germline V gene has CDR1 SGHVS and CDR2 FNYEAQ. CDR3 region: CASSPGPGQVRSVEKLFF. The CDR3 nucleotides read TGTGCCAGCAGCCCCGGGCCGGGACAGGTCAGATCCGTGGAAAAACTGTTTTTT.

This clonotype came up a few times. CDR3 sequence (DNA): TGTGCCAGTAGTACCACTCAAGGGGCGCGGGGCTACACCTTC. Its protein product is CASSTTQGARGYTF. This sequence joins TRBV19 and TRBJ1-2; D may be TRBD1 (5 bases). CDR3 size: 14 residues. Germline V lookup: CDR1 LNHDA, CDR2 SQIVND (reference sequence). Deletions cut 4 bases from V and 8 bases from J, with 17 bases between.

A remark on this clonotype: This could be a read error, since a much larger clone is one nucleotide away. This chain links TRBV6-5 with TRBJ1-4; D unclear. CDR1 MNHEY and CDR2 SVGAGI come from the germline V gene. CDR3 length equals 14 residues. V was shortened by 2 bases and J by 0 bases, with 4 bases between the two germline ends. DNA for the CDR3: TGTGCCAGCAGTTACGGATCAACTAATGAAAAACTGTTTTTT. As protein: CASSYGSTNEKLFF.

This clonotype was counted at least ten times. This rearrangement joins TRBV5-1 to TRBJ1-1, with a possible D match to TRBD1 (6 bases). The V gene lost 4 bases and the J gene lost 5 bases, with 15 bases spanning the gap. The length of the CDR3 is 14 residues. Germline loops: CDR1 SGHRS, CDR2 YFSETQ. The CDR3 nucleotides are TGCGCCAGCAGCCCGTGGACAGCCACGACTGAAGCTTTCTTT. Amino acid sequence: CASSPWTATTEAFF.

This clonotype was detected only a few times. The V gene is TRBV10-2, the J gene TRBJ1-5; D remains ambiguous. Trimming shortened V by 0 bases and J by 0 bases, and 6 bases separated the two germline ends. The CDR3 has 15 amino acids. CDR1 and CDR2 from the germline V gene are WSHSY and SAAADI. The CDR3 bases are TGCGCCAGCAGTGAGTCGAGCGGTAGCAATCAGCCCCAGCATTTT. This encodes CASSESSGSNQPQHF.

The table lists this clonotype with a few counts. V is TRBV9 and J is TRBJ2-7; D could derive from TRBD1 or TRBD2 (5 bases each). V was shortened by 3 bases and J by 3 bases, with 13 bases between the two germline ends. The germline CDR1 and CDR2 sequences are SGDLS and YYNGEE. This CDR3 has 14 residues. Here the CDR3 reads CASSGRDGDYEQYF. The CDR3 nucleotides read TGTGCCAGCAGCGGACGGGACGGGGACTACGAGCAGTACTTC.

The CDR3 region is CASRRGQANTEAFF. The DNA for the CDR3 is TGTGCCAGCAGACGGGGACAGGCAAACACTGAAGCTTTCTTT. The V call is TRBV6-2 or TRBV6-3, the J call TRBJ1-1; 8 positions match TRBD1. V lost 6 bases to trimming and J lost 2 bases; unmatched junction nucleotides: 5. In germline, CDR1 is MNHEY, CDR2 SVGEGT. The CDR3 loop spans 14 amino acids.

Many counts were recorded for this clonotype. This sequence joins TRBV15 and TRBJ1-1, with D tentatively TRBD1 (5 bases). V lost 2 bases and J 8 bases, leaving 12 bases between the germline ends. The CDR3 is 13 residues long. The germline gives CDR1 LNHNV, CDR2 YYDKDF (reference sequence). The CDR3 region is CATSRRDAREAFF. The CDR3 coding sequence is TGTGCCACCAGCAGACGGGACGCAAGAGAAGCTTTCTTT.

This chain connects TRBV7-2 to TRBJ1-1; TRBD1 is a possible D gene (6 bases). The CDR3 has 15 residues. V was shortened by 4 bases and J by 4 bases, with 16 bases between the two germline ends. Germline V gene lookup returns CDR1 SGHTA and CDR2 FQGNSA. The CDR3 DNA reads TGTGCCAGCAGCTCCGCAGGGGTTTTGAGCACTGAAGCTTTCTTT. Protein: CASSSAGVLSTEAFF. The variable domain in full, completed from reference TRBV7-2 and TRBJ1-1, reads GAGVSQSPSNKVTEKGKDVELRCDPISGHTALYWYRQSLGQGLEFLIYFQGNSAPDKSGLPSDRFSAERTGGSVSTLTIQRTQQEDSAVYLCASSSAGVLSTEAFFGQGTRLTVV.

CDR3 in amino acids: CSARDRGSETQYF. CDR3 DNA sequence: TGCAGTGCTAGGGACAGGGGGTCGGAGACCCAGTACTTC. The V and J genes are TRBV20-1 and TRBJ2-5; 10 nucleotides match TRBD1. V gave up 3 bases and J gave up 5 bases; unmatched junction bases: 3. This CDR3 contains 13 residues. The germline CDR1 and CDR2 sequences are DFQATT and SNEGSKA (reference sequence).

This clonotype has ten or more counts. J is TRBJ1-6 and V is TRBV6-5, with D tentatively TRBD1 (6 bases). Germline V gene data show CDR1 as MNHEY and CDR2 as SVGAGI. With 8 bases removed from V and 9 bases from J, the gap between germline ends came to 26 bases. The CDR3 has 17 residues. The CDR3 here is CASLTWRGGTDSSPLHF. The CDR3 DNA reads TGTGCCAGCTTAACCTGGAGGGGGGGAACGGATAGTTCACCCCTCCACTTT.

The genes are TRBV20-1 and TRBJ1-1; 9 positions agree with TRBD1. The junction had 11 bases not matched to a gene; V was cut back by 6 bases and J by 3 bases. Per the germline V gene, CDR1 is DFQATT and CDR2 is SNEGSKA (reference sequence). The CDR3 consists of 15 residues. Here the CDR3 DNA reads TGCAGTGCCCCGAAATTGGGACAGGGCCACACTGAAGCTTTCTTT. It encodes CSAPKLGQGHTEAFF.

This chain links TRBV4-3 with TRBJ2-6; TRBD1 is a possible D gene (5 bases). CDR1 is LGHNA, CDR2 YSLEER, per germline. Trimming removed 1 base at V and 1 base at J, with 14 bases between. The CDR3 length is 18 residues. CDR3 region: CASSQVAGPRSGANVLTF. The CDR3 DNA sequence: TGCGCCAGCAGCCAAGTGGCAGGGCCCCGATCTGGGGCCAACGTCCTGACTTTC.

This chain uses TRBV7-2 with TRBJ1-2; TRBD1 aligns across 7 bases. After removal of 4 bases from V and 3 bases from J, the junction contained 5 bases not matched to a gene. CDR3 length: 14 residues. Germline V gene lookup returns CDR1 SGHTA and CDR2 FQGNSA. The CDR3 region has the DNA TGTGCCAGCAGCTACGGACAGGAGGACTATGGCTACACCTTC. The encoded protein is CASSYGQEDYGYTF.

The chain has TRBV14 and TRBJ1-4; D not resolved. Trimming shortened V by 1 base and J by 6 bases, and 12 bases separated the two germline ends. This CDR3 comprises 15 residues. In germline, CDR1 is SGHDN, CDR2 FVKESK. In DNA, the CDR3 is TGTGCCAGCAGCCAAGGGGTCCGGAGCTATGAAAAACTGTTTTTT. It translates to CASSQGVRSYEKLFF. The full variable domain, rest sourced from reference TRBV14 and TRBJ1-4, is EAGVTQFPSHSVIEKGQTVTLRCDPISGHDNLYWYRRVMGKEIKFLLHFVKESKQDESGMPNNRFLAERTGGTYSTLKVQPAELEDSGVYFCASSQGVRSYEKLFFGSGTQLSVL.